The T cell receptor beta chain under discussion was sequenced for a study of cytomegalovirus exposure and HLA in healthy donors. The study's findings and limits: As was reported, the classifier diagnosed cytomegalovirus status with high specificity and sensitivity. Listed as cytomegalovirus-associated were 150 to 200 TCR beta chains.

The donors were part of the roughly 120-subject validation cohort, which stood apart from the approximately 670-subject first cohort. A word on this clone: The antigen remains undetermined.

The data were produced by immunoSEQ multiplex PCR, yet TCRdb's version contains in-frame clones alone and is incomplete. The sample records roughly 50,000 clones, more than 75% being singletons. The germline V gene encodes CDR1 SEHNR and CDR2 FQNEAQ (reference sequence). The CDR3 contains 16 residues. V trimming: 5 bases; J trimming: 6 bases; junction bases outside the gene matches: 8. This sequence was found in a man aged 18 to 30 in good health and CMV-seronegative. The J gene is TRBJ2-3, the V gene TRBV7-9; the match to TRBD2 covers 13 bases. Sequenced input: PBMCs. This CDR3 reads CASSPLAGGPIDTQYF. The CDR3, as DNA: TGTGCCAGCAGCCCACTAGCGGGAGGGCCCATTGATACGCAGTATTTT.